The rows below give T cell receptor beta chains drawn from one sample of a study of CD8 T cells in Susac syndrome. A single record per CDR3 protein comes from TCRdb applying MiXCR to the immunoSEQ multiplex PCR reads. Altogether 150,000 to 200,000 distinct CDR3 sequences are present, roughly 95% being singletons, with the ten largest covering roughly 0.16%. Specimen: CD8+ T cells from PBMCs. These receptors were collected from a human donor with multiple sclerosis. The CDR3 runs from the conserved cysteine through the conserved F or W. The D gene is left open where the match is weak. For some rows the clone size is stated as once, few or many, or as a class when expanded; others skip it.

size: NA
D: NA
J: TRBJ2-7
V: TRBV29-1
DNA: TGCAGCGTTGGGGTCTCCTACGAGCAGTACTTC
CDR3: CSVGVSYEQYF

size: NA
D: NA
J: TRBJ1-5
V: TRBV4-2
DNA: TGTGCCAGCAGCCAAGATCTGCAGGGCTTGTATCAGCCCCAGCATTTT
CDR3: CASSQDLQGLYQPQHF

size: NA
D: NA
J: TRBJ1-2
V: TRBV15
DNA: TGTGCCACCAGCCCGACACCGGCCAACTATGGCTACACCTTC
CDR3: CATSPTPANYGYTF

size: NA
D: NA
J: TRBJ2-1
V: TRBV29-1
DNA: TGCAGCGTTGTGCGAAGTTCGGAAACAGGGTTTGGGTACAATGAGCAGTTCTTC
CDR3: CSVVRSSETGFGYNEQFF

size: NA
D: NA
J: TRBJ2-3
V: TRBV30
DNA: TGTGCCTGGAGTGAACTCCCAGATACGCAGTATTTT
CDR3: CAWSELPDTQYF

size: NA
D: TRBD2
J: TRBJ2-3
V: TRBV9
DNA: TGTGCCAGCAACCGGAGGGAGGGAGGGACAGATACGCAGTATTTT
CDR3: CASNRREGGTDTQYF

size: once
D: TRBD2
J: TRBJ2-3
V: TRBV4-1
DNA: TGCGCCAGCAGCCATCCCGATCAATTCAAAGCGGGGGCCGCCACAGATACGCAGTATTTT
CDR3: CASSHPDQFKAGAATDTQYF

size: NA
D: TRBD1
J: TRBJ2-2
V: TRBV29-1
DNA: TGCAGCTCCGCGGGGGGAGAGGGGACAGGGGACACCGGGGAGCTGTTTTTT
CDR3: CSSAGGEGTGDTGELFF

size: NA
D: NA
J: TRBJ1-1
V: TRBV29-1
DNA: TGCAGCGTGATAGGGGAGAACACTGAAGCTTTCTTT
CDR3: CSVIGENTEAFF

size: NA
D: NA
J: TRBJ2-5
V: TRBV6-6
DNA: TGTGCCAGCAGAGATCCGGGACGCCGACAAGAGACCCAGTACTTC
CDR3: CASRDPGRRQETQYF

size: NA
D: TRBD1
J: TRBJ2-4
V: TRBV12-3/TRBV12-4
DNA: TGTGCCAGCAGTTTTGGGACAGGATCAAACATTCAGTACTTC
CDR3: CASSFGTGSNIQYF

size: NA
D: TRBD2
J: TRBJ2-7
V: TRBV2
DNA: TGTGCCAGCAGTGATGGGGGACTAGCGGAGCAGTACTTC
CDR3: CASSDGGLAEQYF

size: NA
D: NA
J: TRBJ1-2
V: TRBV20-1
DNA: TGCAGTGCTAGTCGGCTCCGCTATGGCTACACCTTC
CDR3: CSASRLRYGYTF

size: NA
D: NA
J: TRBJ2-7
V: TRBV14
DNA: TGTGCCAGCAGCCTGAGAGGGTTCTACGAGCAGTACTTC
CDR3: CASSLRGFYEQYF

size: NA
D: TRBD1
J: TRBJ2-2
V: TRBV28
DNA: TGTGCCAGCAGTCGCGGCACAGGGGTGAGAGGGGAGCTGTTTTTT
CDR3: CASSRGTGVRGELFF

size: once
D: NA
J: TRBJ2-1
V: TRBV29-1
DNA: TGCAGCGTTACGGGACTCGAGGGTTCTAATGAGCAGTTCTTC
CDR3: CSVTGLEGSNEQFF

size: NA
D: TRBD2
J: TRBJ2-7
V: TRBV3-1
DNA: TGTGCCAGCAGCCGGGGACTAGCTTTCCCGAGGGTCTCCTACGAGCAGTACTTC
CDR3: CASSRGLAFPRVSYEQYF

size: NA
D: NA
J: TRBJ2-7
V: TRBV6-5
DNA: TGTGCCAGCAGTCCTACCGGGACACCGTACGAGCAGTACTTC
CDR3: CASSPTGTPYEQYF

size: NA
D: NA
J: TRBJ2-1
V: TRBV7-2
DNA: TGTGCCAGCAGCTTACCAGACGCAAATGAGCAGTTCTTC
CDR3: CASSLPDANEQFF

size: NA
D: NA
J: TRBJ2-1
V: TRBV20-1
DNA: TGCAGTGCCAAAGAGGGGGTTGAGCAGTTCTTC
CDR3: CSAKEGVEQFF

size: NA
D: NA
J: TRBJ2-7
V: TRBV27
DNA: TGTGCCAGCAGTCCAAACCCCGACTACGAGCAGTACTTC
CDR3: CASSPNPDYEQYF

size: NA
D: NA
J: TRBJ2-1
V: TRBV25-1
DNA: TGTGCCAGCAGTGGATGGGGCCCCCCATCGGGTGAGCAGTTCTTC
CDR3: CASSGWGPPSGEQFF

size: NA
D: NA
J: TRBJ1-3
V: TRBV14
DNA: TGTGCCAGCAGCCAAGAAGGCGTGAAGAGAAACACCATATATTTT
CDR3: CASSQEGVKRNTIYF

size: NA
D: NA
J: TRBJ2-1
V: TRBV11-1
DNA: TGTGCCAGCAGCTTGCCCCTAGGCGGCCCCAACCCGAGCTCCTACAATGAGCAGTTCTTC
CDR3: CASSLPLGGPNPSSYNEQFF

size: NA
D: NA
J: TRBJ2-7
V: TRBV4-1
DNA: TGCGCCAGCAGCCAAGAGCCAGGATCCTACGAGCAGTACTTC
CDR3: CASSQEPGSYEQYF

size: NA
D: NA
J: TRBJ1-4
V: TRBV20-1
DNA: TGCAGTGCTAGAGGCGAAAAACTGTTTTTT
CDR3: CSARGEKLFF

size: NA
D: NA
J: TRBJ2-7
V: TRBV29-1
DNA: TGCAGCGTTGAAGGAGGACAGTCCTCCCCCTACGAGCAGTACTTC
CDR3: CSVEGGQSSPYEQYF

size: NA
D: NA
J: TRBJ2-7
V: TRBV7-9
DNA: TGTGCCAGCAGCTTAGGGATAAACTACGAGCAGTACTTC
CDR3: CASSLGINYEQYF

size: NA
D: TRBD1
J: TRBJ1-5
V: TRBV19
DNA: TGTGCCAGTAGGGACAGGGAACAGCCCCAGCATTTT
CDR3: CASRDREQPQHF

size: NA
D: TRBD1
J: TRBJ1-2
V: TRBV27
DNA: TGTGCCAGCAGTCACGGACAGGGGGACGGCTACACCTTC
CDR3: CASSHGQGDGYTF

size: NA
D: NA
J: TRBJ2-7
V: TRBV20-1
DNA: TGCAGTGCTAGAGATGGGGGAAGCCCCTCCTACGAGCAGTACTTC
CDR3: CSARDGGSPSYEQYF

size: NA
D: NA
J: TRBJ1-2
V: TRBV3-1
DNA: TGTGCCAGCAGCCAAGATTGGCAGGGGCCCAACTATGGCTACACCTTC
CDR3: CASSQDWQGPNYGYTF

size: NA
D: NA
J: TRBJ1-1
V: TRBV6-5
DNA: TGTGCCAGCAGTTACTCAAGGGCCGTGAACACTGAAGCTTTCTTT
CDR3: CASSYSRAVNTEAFF

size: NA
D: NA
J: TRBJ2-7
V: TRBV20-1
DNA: TGCAGTGCGTCCCGGGGGATGCGCAGCTACGAGCAGTACTTC
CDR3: CSASRGMRSYEQYF

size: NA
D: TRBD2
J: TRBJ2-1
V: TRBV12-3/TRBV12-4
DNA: TGTGCCACCAGGACTAGCGGGAGTGGGGTGGACAATGAGCAGTTCTTC
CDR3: CATRTSGSGVDNEQFF

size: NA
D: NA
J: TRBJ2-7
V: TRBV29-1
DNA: TGCAGCGTTGAAGCCGATGAAAAATACTACGAGCAGTACTTC
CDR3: CSVEADEKYYEQYF

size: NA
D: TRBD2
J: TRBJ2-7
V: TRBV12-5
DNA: TGTGCTAGTAGCGGGGGTCGCTACGAGCAGTACTTC
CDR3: CASSGGRYEQYF

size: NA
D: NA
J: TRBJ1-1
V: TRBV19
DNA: TGTGCCAGTAGTTTTATGAGGGGGAACACTGAAGCTTTCTTT
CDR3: CASSFMRGNTEAFF

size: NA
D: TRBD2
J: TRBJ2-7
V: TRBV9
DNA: TGTGCCAGCAGCGTAGGGGGTAGCGGGGCCTACGAGCAGTACTTC
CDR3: CASSVGGSGAYEQYF

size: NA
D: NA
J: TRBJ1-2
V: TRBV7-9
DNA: TGTGCCAGCCCCTTAGGGGTGGGGCGGTATGGCTACACCTTC
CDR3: CASPLGVGRYGYTF

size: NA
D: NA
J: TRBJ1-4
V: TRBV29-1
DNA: TGCAGCGTTTTATTTGCAACTAATGAAAAACTGTTTTTT
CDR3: CSVLFATNEKLFF